Here is one T cell receptor (beta chain) with its context. These data originate in a study of blood T cell repertoires in COVID-19. Across the whole study: The analysed material was cDNA or gDNA that came from T cells, B-cell-depleted T cells, or PBMCs.

The length of the CDR3 is 14 residues. From germline, CDR1 is LNHDA and CDR2 SQIVND (reference sequence). Trimming cost V 8 bases and J 1 base; bases outside gene matches: 7. The assay was immunoSEQ multiplex PCR, and TCRdb's table has in-frame clones only and misses some. The table lists 70,000 or so clones, about nine tenths of them singletons, with about a tenth in the top ten. The TCR originated in a man between 65 and 85 years old with active or convalescent COVID-19. Input material: peripheral blood. The chain joins TRBV19 to TRBJ1-2; TRBD1 matches 7 bases. The CDR3 DNA reads TGTGCCAGTGCAAGGGGACAGATTAACTATGGCTACACCTTC. This codes for CASARGQINYGYTF. The full variable domain, its missing parts supplied by reference TRBV19 and TRBJ1-2, is DGGITQSPKYLFRKEGQNVTLSCEQNLNHDAMYWYRQDPGQGLRLIYYSQIVNDFQKGDIAEGYSVSREKKESFPLTVTSAQKNPTAFYLCASARGQINYGYTFGSGTRLTVV.